This T cell receptor beta chain emerged from a study of T cell repertoires in cytomegalovirus infection. General study findings and limits: HLA-C-restricted CMV clonotypes gave the most frequent clonotype in two of eight donors.

Trimming removed 4 bases at V and 10 bases at J, with 14 bases between. CDR1 is SGHTA and CDR2 is FQGNSA in the germline V gene. The CDR3 has 12 amino acids. As concerns this clonotype: Its target is not known.

MiXCR, run by TCRdb on the reads, gives a single entry per CDR3 protein. In the table there are roughly 720,000 distinct CDR3 sequences, 35% to 45% of which are singletons. This sequence originates from a human donor in good health (CMV status not recorded). Some clones in this sample may be carry-over from other donors' samples. The chain is built from TRBV7-2 and TRBJ2-7, with TRBD2 as a possible D gene (5 bases). The sequenced material came from PBMCs. In nucleotides, the CDR3 is TGTGCCAGCAGCTCACGGAGGCTCGTTCAGTACTTC. Its translation is CASSSRRLVQYF.